In this sample, the clone carrying this TCR beta chain turned up many times. Its antigen is still unknown. CDR1 KGHSH and CDR2 LQKENI come from the germline V gene. The CDR3 totals 14 residues. V lost 2 bases to trimming and J lost 8 bases, with 15 bases between them. This entry is derived from a study of T-cell memory formation after mild COVID-19. Study results and limitations: Clones shrinking from day 15 to 85 showed even CD4/CD8 mixes; later expanders tilted CD4+. Contracting CD4+ clones sat mainly in CM and EM; CD8+ in EMRA. Among clones peaking at day 37 in the second wave, SARS-CoV-2 specificity remained unconfirmed.

From the 5' RACE reads, TCRdb called clonotypes with MiXCR, one entry per CDR3 protein. This sample has approximately 7,700 distinct CDR3 sequences; roughly 30% occur once, and the top ten carry 50% to 60%. V gene TRBV18 combines with J gene TRBJ1-2; perhaps TRBD1 as D (5 bases). Sequencing was done on a sample of PBMCs or a T cell subset sorted from them (not recorded which). The sequence was collected from an adult woman who had mild COVID-19 (a few samples of this study predate the infection). Cell type and time point are not known. As DNA, the CDR3 is TGTGCCAGCTCACCAAGAGGAGGGGATCGCGGCTACACCTTC. Translation: CASSPRGGDRGYTF.